The clone carrying this T cell receptor (beta chain) was counted many times. The target antigen is unknown. These data come from a study of breast tumors, draining lymph nodes, adjacent tissues. TCRdb re-derived calls from the multiplex PCR reads in MiXCR, one entry per CDR3 protein. The profile shows about 230,000 distinct CDR3 sequences, about 32% of them singletons. Breast cancer patients provided tissue from their axillary draining lymph nodes. Study observations and caveats: The lymph node origin of tumor T cells was framed as consistent with a hypothesis, not demonstrated. Tumor repertoires ranked between lymph nodes and nontumor tissue in diversity, with V and J gene preferences. Luminal-like breast cancer showed significantly higher tumor–nontumor repertoire similarity than basal-like.

The clonotype was recovered from a female donor with breast cancer. Some clones in this sample may be carry-over from other donors' samples. Sequenced input: axillary lymph node tissue.

The CDR3 DNA sequence: TGTGCCAGCAGCCAGGGACAGGGGGGAGGCTACACCTTC. It encodes CASSQGQGGGYTF. The chain is built from TRBV7-3 and TRBJ1-2, with TRBD1 matching over 11 bases. The CDR3 covers 13 residues. V dropped 5 bases and J dropped 8; count of bases not matched to a gene: 4. Looked up from germline, CDR1 is SGHTA and CDR2 is FQGTGA.